Shown below are 13 T cell receptor beta chains from a single sample sequenced in a study of beta chain features in type 1 diabetes. Points from the study as a whole: When Type 1 diabetes patients were examined, their TCRB CDR3s proved moderately but significantly shorter in all four CD4+ subsets.

Sequenced material consisted of expressed TCRB transcripts (all of the isolated RNA was reverse transcribed). This table comes from immunoSEQ multiplex PCR, and its TCRdb copy is limited to in-frame clones, with some not included. The sample holds hundreds of thousands of clones, roughly 13% seen once. No antigen has been assigned to these receptors. The specimen sequenced was naive CD4+ T cells from blood. The receptors originated from a young man with type 1 diabetes.

This clone was counted a few times. The chain recombines TRBV30 with TRBJ1-1, with D uncertain. Germline V lookup: CDR1 GTSNPN, CDR2 SVGIG (reference sequence). The CDR3 is 11 amino acids. V was shortened by 6 bases and J by 7 bases, with 12 bases between the two germline ends. The CDR3: CACSPDLEAFF. In DNA form, the CDR3 reads TGTGCCTGTTCCCCGGACCTTGAAGCTTTCTTT.

The rearrangement joins TRBV28 to TRBJ1-1; the match to TRBD1 covers 7 bases. Germline CDR1 is MDHEN and CDR2 is SYDVKM. The J segment lost 2 bases and the V segment lost 5 bases, leaving 14 bases of the junction unmatched. The CDR3 contains 17 residues. CDR3 bases: TGTGCCAGCAGTGACCCCACAGGGGTGGGGGCAAACACTGAAGCTTTCTTT. Amino acids: CASSDPTGVGANTEAFF.

The chain links TRBV7-3 to TRBJ1-4; D possibly corresponds to TRBD1 (5 bases). This CDR3 is built from 14 residues. Trimming shortened V by 5 bases and J by 2 bases, and 9 bases separated the two germline ends. The germline V gene encodes CDR1 SGHTA and CDR2 FQGTGA. CDR3 nucleotide sequence: TGTGCCAGCAGCCCTTCAGGGACTAATGAAAAACTGTTTTTT. This gives the protein CASSPSGTNEKLFF.

The genes are TRBV6-5 and TRBJ2-7; 7 bases are a match to TRBD2. The CDR3 covers 15 residues. CDR1 is MNHEY and CDR2 is SVGAGI in the germline V gene. V lost 7 bases, J lost 4 bases, and 13 bases stayed unmatched. DNA of the CDR3: TGTGCCAGCAAGTCGGGAACAGCGGGGAGGTACGAGCAGTACTTC. Protein product: CASKSGTAGRYEQYF.

V is TRBV19 and J is TRBJ2-5, with 11 positions matching TRBD2. V gave up 6 bases and J gave up 5 bases; unmatched junction bases: 20. The CDR3 is made up of 19 amino acids. Germline V gives CDR1 LNHDA, CDR2 SQIVND (reference sequence). CDR3 nucleotides: TGTGCCAGTAGCCCAGAGGCTAGCGGGGGGTCGCCTTCTCGGGAGACCCAGTACTTC. Translated: CASSPEASGGSPSRETQYF.

This chain connects TRBV11-2 to TRBJ2-1; TRBD1 might be the D (6 bases). The CDR3 has 15 residues. Germline lookup yields CDR1 SGHAT and CDR2 FQNNGV. The V end lost 5 bases, the J end lost 0 bases, and 11 bases lay between the germline ends. For the CDR3, the DNA is TGTGCCAGCAGCCTTGACAGGAGCTCCTACAATGAGCAGTTCTTC. It yields the protein CASSLDRSSYNEQFF.

The chain is built from TRBV30 and TRBJ1-4, with 7 bases lining up with TRBD1. Trimming at V came to 0 bases and at J to 2 bases, leaving 15 bases not matched to a gene. Germline values: CDR1 GTSNPN, CDR2 SVGIG (reference sequence). The CDR3 extends over 19 amino acids. The CDR3 is CAWSVWRGTVQGTNEKLFF. The CDR3, as DNA: TGTGCCTGGAGTGTCTGGAGGGGGACAGTCCAGGGGACTAATGAAAAACTGTTTTTT.

The J gene is TRBJ1-3, the V gene TRBV30; D unresolved. The length of the CDR3 is 14 residues. V lost 4 bases and J lost 0, with 10 bases in between. Germline loops: CDR1 GTSNPN, CDR2 SVGIG (reference sequence). CDR3 protein: CAWTPDGSGNTIYF. The CDR3 DNA is TGTGCCTGGACCCCGGACGGCTCTGGAAACACCATATATTTT.

This chain links TRBV7-8 with TRBJ2-3; 9 bases map to TRBD2. The CDR3 length is 14 residues. V shed 3 bases and J 4 bases; nucleotides not matched to a gene: 2. CDR1 is SGHVS and CDR2 is FQNEAQ in the germline V gene. The DNA of the CDR3 is TGTGCCAGCAGCTTTAGCGGGGGAGCAGATACGCAGTATTTT. This encodes CASSFSGGADTQYF.

The J gene is TRBJ2-5, the V gene TRBV5-1; 11 nucleotides align to TRBD2. The CDR3 totals 15 residues. With V trimmed by 4 bases and J by 3 bases, 5 bases remained unmatched. Germline V lookup: CDR1 SGHRS, CDR2 YFSETQ. The CDR3 region is CASSISLAGEETQYF. For the CDR3, the DNA is TGCGCCAGCAGCATATCACTAGCGGGGGAAGAGACCCAGTACTTC.

J is TRBJ1-2 and V is TRBV4-1, with no clear D. The CDR3 extends over 13 amino acids. CDR1 is MGHRA, CDR2 YSYEKL, per germline. V shed 3 bases and J shed 6 bases, with 11 bases lying between them. This CDR3 is CASSQARGDGYTF. The CDR3 nucleotides read TGCGCCAGCAGCCAGGCGCGAGGTGATGGCTACACCTTC.

This clone was seen more than once but under ten times. The rearrangement uses TRBV7-9 and TRBJ2-7; TRBD1 might be the D (6 bases). This CDR3 spans 15 amino acids. Trimming removed 4 bases from V and 5 bases from J, with 18 bases in between. Germline lookup yields CDR1 SEHNR and CDR2 FQNEAQ (reference sequence). Here the CDR3 reads CASSSTTAGAHEQYF. The CDR3 DNA is TGTGCCAGCAGCTCCACCACGGCAGGGGCCCACGAGCAGTACTTC.

This clone has a handful of counts. The V call is TRBV6-1, the J call TRBJ2-1, with TRBD2 as a possible D gene (6 bases). Germline V gene data show CDR1 as MNHNS and CDR2 as SASEGT. The CDR3 loop spans 12 amino acids. V gave up 7 bases and J gave up 4 bases, with 8 bases separating them. CDR3 in DNA: TGTGCCAGCACCGGGACTTACAATGAGCAGTTCTTC. Residues: CASTGTYNEQFF.